What follows are 3 T cell receptor beta chains derived from one specimen sequenced in a study of blood T cells in healthy people across ages. The authors ran a second PCR of roughly 6 to 12 cycles using a sample-barcoded 5' primer and a J-beta primer mix. TCRdb fed the 5' RACE reads into MiXCR, producing one record per CDR3 protein. This sample has about 400,000 distinct CDR3 sequences, with 52% found just once. Sequenced sample: blood. These receptors were collected from a man aged 55 to 69 in good health.

The chain is built from TRBV12-3 or TRBV12-4 and TRBJ2-5, with TRBD1 identical over 9 bases. The CDR3 spans 17 residues. The V segment lost 6 bases and the J segment 4 bases; nucleotides outside the gene matches: 15. CDR3 coding DNA: TGTGCCAGCAGCTCCCGGACAGGGGCGATGGGGTCAGAGACCCAGTACTTC. Its protein is CASSSRTGAMGSETQYF.

The chain is built from TRBV4-3 and TRBJ2-1; TRBD2 is a possible D gene (7 bases). The germline V gene has CDR1 LGHNA and CDR2 YSLEER. The V and J ends lost 8 bases and 6 bases respectively, with 8 bases between them. The CDR3 has 11 amino acids. The DNA for the CDR3 is TGCGCCAGCGGGGGGGCCAATGAGCAGTTCTTC. It yields the protein CASGGANEQFF.

In its sample, this clonotype was seen many times. A much larger clone is a single base away; this may be a read error. This chain connects TRBV12-3 or TRBV12-4 to TRBJ2-1; the match to TRBD1 covers 8 bases. V lost 7 bases, J lost 6 bases, and 5 bases stayed unmatched. This CDR3 is 13 amino acids long. The CDR3 region has the DNA TGTGCCAGCACCTGGGGACAGGCCAATGAGCAGTTCTTC. Translation: CASTWGQANEQFF.